Described below is a single T cell receptor (beta chain) sequence and its context. The data were taken from a study of blood T cell repertoires in COVID-19. Study-wide background: The samples span acute and convalescent COVID-19 from the United States, Italy and Spain.

This table comes from immunoSEQ multiplex PCR, and its TCRdb copy is limited to in-frame clones, with some not included. The sample yields 250,000 to 300,000 clones, around 90% seen once. Germline values: CDR1 MNHEY, CDR2 SVGAGI. The CDR3 length is 15 residues. Trimming cost V 6 bases and J 7 bases; bases outside gene matches: 13. V is TRBV6-5 and J is TRBJ1-2; TRBD1 aligns across 8 bases. Sequences were obtained from peripheral blood. The source is a woman aged 55-75 years with COVID-19, enrolled during active disease. The CDR3 bases are TGTGCCAGCAGCGCAGAAGGGACAGGTCGAAGTGGCTACACCTTC. It translates to CASSAEGTGRSGYTF.